Shown below are 6 T cell receptor beta chains from a single sample sequenced in a study of shared clonotypes between healthy human individuals. This table comes from immunoSEQ multiplex PCR, and its TCRdb copy is limited to in-frame clones, with some not included. The repertoire has fewer than 650,000 clones, about 82% of them found once; the top ten carry 10% to 15%. Material for sequencing was PBMCs. The source is a middle-aged woman in good health. Some clones in this sample may be carry-over from other donors' samples.

V is TRBV11-2 and J is TRBJ2-3; D uncertain. Germline loops: CDR1 SGHAT, CDR2 FQNNGV. Trimming took 3 bases from V and 1 from J, leaving 11 bases between them. The CDR3 runs 15 residues. The CDR3 nucleotides are TGTGCCAGCAGCTTGGGTGCCTCCCGCACAGATACGCAGTATTTT. It yields the protein CASSLGASRTDTQYF.

The chain joins TRBV28 to TRBJ2-4; 8 nucleotides agree with TRBD2. Germline V CDR1 and CDR2: MDHEN, SYDVKM. Germline trimming cut 5 bases from V and 1 base from J; bases unmatched to any gene: 10. The CDR3 is made up of 17 amino acids. This CDR3 reads CASSLGGAAGAKNIQYF. The CDR3 DNA sequence: TGTGCCAGCAGTCTCGGGGGGGCGGCTGGGGCCAAAAACATTCAGTACTTC.

The V and J genes are TRBV11-2 and TRBJ1-2; 7 bases align to TRBD1. V lost 5 bases and J lost 4; bases outside the gene matches: 4. Germline assignment: CDR1 SGHAT and CDR2 FQNNGV. CDR3 size: 13 residues. The CDR3 reads CASSRTGFYGYTF. DNA of the CDR3: TGTGCCAGCAGCCGGACAGGATTCTATGGCTACACCTTC. The full variable domain, completed using reference TRBV11-2 and TRBJ1-2, is EAGVAQSPRYKIIEKRQSVAFWCNPISGHATLYWYQQILGQGPKLLIQFQNNGVVDDSQLPKDRFSAERLKGVDSTLKIQPAKLEDSAVYLCASSRTGFYGYTFGSGTRLTVV.

The chain has TRBV7-2 and TRBJ1-4; D perhaps matches TRBD1 (5 bases). The germline CDR1 and CDR2 sequences are SGHTA and FQGNSA. This CDR3 region has 14 residues. Between the trimmed V and J ends, which lost 5 bases and 5 bases, there was a span of 12 bases. CDR3 DNA: TGTGCCAGCAGCCGAGGGGCCAGAAATGAAAAACTGTTTTTT. Its protein is CASSRGARNEKLFF.

This clone was detected only a few times. The chain uses TRBV19 and TRBJ2-7; weak D call: TRBD1 (6 bases). The germline V and J ends were trimmed by 3 bases and 6 bases, with 15 bases remaining between them. The germline gives CDR1 LNHDA, CDR2 SQIVND (reference sequence). The CDR3 loop spans 14 amino acids. CDR3 in amino acids: CASSIPGVIREQYF. Here the CDR3 DNA reads TGTGCCAGTAGTATTCCAGGGGTAATTCGCGAGCAGTACTTC.

The J gene is TRBJ2-2, the V gene TRBV7-2, with 7 bases aligning to TRBD2. The CDR3 is 16 residues long. The V segment lost 2 bases and the J segment 7 bases; nucleotides outside the gene matches: 10. Germline loops: CDR1 SGHTA, CDR2 FQGNSA. CDR3 region: CASSLPLLANSGELFF. In nucleotides, the CDR3 is TGTGCCAGCAGCTTACCACTACTAGCGAATAGCGGGGAGCTGTTTTTT.